A single sample is the source of the 14 T cell receptor beta chains below, sequenced in a study of shared clonotypes between healthy human individuals. Measured with immunoSEQ multiplex PCR; TCRdb has only the in-frame clones, and not every one. The data show roughly 760,000 clones, with approximately 79% seen just once and approximately 1.6% held by the top ten. The source material was memory CD4+ T cells sorted from blood. Indicated subset: CD45RA-negative fraction. The receptors here all came from a woman in her twenties or thirties in good health.

V gene TRBV28 combines with J gene TRBJ1-4, with D unclear. The germline V and J ends were trimmed by 2 bases and 8 bases, with 9 bases remaining between them. The CDR3 extends over 13 amino acids. Germline V gives CDR1 MDHEN, CDR2 SYDVKM. The CDR3 here is CASSLIGREKLFF. CDR3 bases: TGTGCCAGCAGTTTAATTGGGCGAGAAAAACTGTTTTTT. Together with reference TRBV28 and TRBJ1-4, the CDR3 gives the full variable domain: DVKVTQSSRYLVKRTGEKVFLECVQDMDHENMFWYRQDPGLGLRLIYFSYDVKMKEKGDIPEGYSVSREKKERFSLILESASTNQTSMYLCASSLIGREKLFFGSGTQLSVL.

V and J are TRBV29-1 and TRBJ2-2; weak D call: TRBD1 (7 bases). The germline V gene has CDR1 SQVTM and CDR2 ANQGSEA. The V gene lost 7 bases and the J gene lost 4 bases, with 16 bases spanning the gap. The CDR3 has 14 residues. The DNA of the CDR3 is TGCAGCGCAAGCAGGGGGAGGAGCACCGGGGAGCTGTTTTTT. This translates into CSASRGRSTGELFF.

The chain links TRBV14 to TRBJ2-7; D possibly corresponds to TRBD1 (6 bases). The CDR3 has 13 residues. The V end lost 4 bases, the J end lost 5 bases, and 12 bases lay between the germline ends. CDR1 and CDR2 from the germline V gene are SGHDN and FVKESK. The CDR3 loop is CASSPTGSDEQYF. CDR3 sequence (DNA): TGTGCCAGCAGCCCTACAGGGTCCGACGAGCAGTACTTC.

This sequence joins TRBV19 and TRBJ1-4; D possibly corresponds to TRBD1 (6 bases). Germline V gives CDR1 LNHDA, CDR2 SQIVND (reference sequence). V was clipped by 9 bases and J by 4 bases, with 12 bases between them. This CDR3 region has 13 residues. The DNA for the CDR3 is TGTGCCAGCCGAGGGGGATTTAATGAAAAACTGTTTTTT. This gives the protein CASRGGFNEKLFF.

This clone has just one count. This chain uses TRBV2 with TRBJ2-1; 13 bases match TRBD2. Germline-derived CDR1 and CDR2 are SNHLY and FYNNEI. The CDR3 contains 16 residues. Unmatched junction bases numbered 10, after V lost 5 bases and J lost 9 bases. The DNA for the CDR3 is TGTGCCAGCAGTTCCCAAACTAGCGGGAGGGCCCCTGAGCAGTTCTTC. This translates into CASSSQTSGRAPEQFF. The whole variable domain, remainder taken from reference TRBV2 and TRBJ2-1, is EPEVTQTPSHQVTQMGQEVILRCVPISNHLYFYWYRQILGQKVEFLVSFYNNEISEKSEIFDDQFSVERPDGSNFTLKIRSTKLEDSAMYFCASSSQTSGRAPEQFFGPGTRLTVL.

The rearrangement joins TRBV10-3 to TRBJ2-7; 7 nucleotides match TRBD1. V was clipped by 2 bases and J by 5 bases; unmatched bases: 6. The germline gives CDR1 ENHRY, CDR2 SYGVKD. The CDR3 length is 14 residues. The chain's CDR3 is CAISEPDRRHEQYF. For the CDR3, the DNA is TGTGCCATCAGTGAGCCGGACAGGAGGCACGAGCAGTACTTC.

J is TRBJ2-2 and V is TRBV6-6; 7 nucleotides agree with TRBD2. CDR1 is MNHNY, CDR2 SVGAGI, per germline (reference sequence). The CDR3 totals 15 residues. V was pared by 7 bases and J by 2 bases, with 7 bases of the junction left unmatched. DNA of the CDR3: TGTGCCAGCAAGGCCGGGACTATCAACACCGGGGAGCTGTTTTTT. Translation gives CASKAGTINTGELFF.

V gene TRBV28 combines with J gene TRBJ2-2, with 11 bases matching TRBD1. Germline V gives CDR1 MDHEN, CDR2 SYDVKM. V was pared by 5 bases and J by 7 bases, with 6 bases of the junction left unmatched. The CDR3 loop spans 15 amino acids. The CDR3 coding sequence is TGTGCCAGCAGTGTGGACAGGGGGCGGGTCGGGGAGCTGTTTTTT. Translating gives CASSVDRGRVGELFF.

Comment on this clone: Additional DNA sequences in this sample encode the identical CDR3. The chain carries TRBV11-2 and TRBJ1-1, with a possible D match to TRBD1 (6 bases). CDR3 length: 13 residues. The V gene's germline CDR1 is SGHAT and CDR2 FQNNGV. Trimming shortened V by 5 bases and J by 2 bases, and 9 bases separated the two germline ends. DNA of the CDR3: TGTGCCAGCAGCCAGGACAGAAACACTGAAGCTTTCTTT. Translated: CASSQDRNTEAFF.

The chain recombines TRBV6-5 with TRBJ1-2; possible D gene TRBD1, 6 bases. Trimming removed 2 bases from V and 7 bases from J, with 17 bases in between. Looked up from germline, CDR1 is MNHEY and CDR2 is SVGAGI. The CDR3 has 15 residues. The CDR3 loop reads CASSYLSRGEGGYTF. The CDR3 DNA sequence: TGTGCCAGCAGTTACCTATCCAGGGGAGAGGGTGGCTACACCTTC.

The table lists this clone with a count of one. This chain uses TRBV14 with TRBJ2-1; D uncertain. CDR1 is SGHDN and CDR2 is FVKESK in the germline V gene. The CDR3 is 16 amino acids. The V gene lost 0 bases and the J gene lost 3 bases, with 12 bases spanning the gap. The CDR3 sequence is CASSQDTRLIYNEQFF. The CDR3 region has the DNA TGTGCCAGCAGCCAAGATACGCGACTCATCTACAATGAGCAGTTCTTC.

This chain links TRBV11-3 with TRBJ2-3; D unclear. The CDR3 covers 13 residues. Per germline, CDR1 SGHNT and CDR2 YENEEA. V gave up 1 base and J gave up 4 bases, with 6 bases separating them. CDR3 sequence: CASSLGGSDTQYF. CDR3 DNA sequence: TGTGCCAGCAGCTTAGGAGGCTCAGATACGCAGTATTTT.

The rearrangement links TRBV2 to TRBJ2-2, with D uncertain. The CDR3 covers 13 residues. V was shortened by 5 bases and J by 6 bases, with 10 bases between the two germline ends. CDR1 and CDR2 from the germline V gene are SNHLY and FYNNEI. This CDR3 is CASSYTRAGELFF. For the CDR3, the DNA is TGTGCCAGCAGTTACACACGTGCCGGGGAGCTGTTTTTT.

This sequence joins TRBV9 and TRBJ2-7; D tentatively fits TRBD1 or TRBD2 (5 bases each). With 2 bases removed from V and 5 bases from J, the gap between germline ends came to 20 bases. Germline loops: CDR1 SGDLS, CDR2 YYNGEE. The CDR3 totals 16 residues. Here the CDR3 DNA reads TGTGCCAGCAGCGTGGGACGGATGGCTACATTGAACGAGCAGTACTTC. Its protein is CASSVGRMATLNEQYF.